These T cell receptor beta chains were read from a single sample in a study of cytotoxic CD8 clonotypes in ibrutinib-treated CLL. Sequencing used immunoSEQ multiplex PCR; TCRdb keeps in-frame clones, though not all of them. Seen here are 65,000 to 95,000 clones, about 82% observed once, and the top ten hold less than 6.5%. The sequenced sample was PBMCs, obtained before ibrutinib treatment. Source of these receptors: a human donor with chronic lymphocytic leukemia. Each CDR3 is given with its conserved first and last residue. Fields, in order: J gene, V gene, D gene, clone size, CDR3 DNA, CDR3 protein. A D gene is named only where the DNA matches it firmly. Not all rows give a size; the values are once, few, many and, for expanded clones, a class.

j_call: TRBJ2-7
v_call: TRBV4-1
d_call: TRBD2
clone_size: NA
cdr3_nt: TGCGCCAGCAGCGGGGCGGGAGGGCCCTACGAGCAGTACTTC
cdr3_aa: CASSGAGGPYEQYF

j_call: TRBJ1-2
v_call: TRBV5-1
d_call: TRBD1
clone_size: NA
cdr3_nt: TGCGCCAGCAGCTTGGGGGACAGTGGAATTTATGGCTACACCTTC
cdr3_aa: CASSLGDSGIYGYTF

j_call: TRBJ1-2
v_call: TRBV5-1
d_call: NA
clone_size: once
cdr3_nt: TGCGCCAGCAGCTTGGGACGGTCTAACTATGGCTACACCTTC
cdr3_aa: CASSLGRSNYGYTF

j_call: TRBJ2-7
v_call: TRBV5-6
d_call: NA
clone_size: NA
cdr3_nt: TGTGCCAGCAGCTTGGATACGGGGATAGGAGAGCAGTACTTC
cdr3_aa: CASSLDTGIGEQYF

j_call: TRBJ2-1
v_call: TRBV5-6
d_call: NA
clone_size: NA
cdr3_nt: TGTGCCAGCAGCTTGGGGCTAGGGGCTTACAATGAGCAGTTCTTC
cdr3_aa: CASSLGLGAYNEQFF

j_call: TRBJ2-2
v_call: TRBV5-1
d_call: TRBD2
clone_size: NA
cdr3_nt: TGCGCCAGCAGCGACGGACTAGCGGGAGGCACCGGGGAGCTGTTTTTT
cdr3_aa: CASSDGLAGGTGELFF

j_call: TRBJ1-1
v_call: TRBV6-1
d_call: NA
clone_size: NA
cdr3_nt: TGTGCCAGCAGTGGTGGAGGCATCAACACTGAAGCTTTCTTT
cdr3_aa: CASSGGGINTEAFF

j_call: TRBJ2-1
v_call: TRBV19
d_call: NA
clone_size: few
cdr3_nt: TGTGCCAGTAGTGGAATCCCCCGGGGGCCGCTCTACAATGAGCAGTTCTTC
cdr3_aa: CASSGIPRGPLYNEQFF

j_call: TRBJ2-7
v_call: TRBV29-1
d_call: TRBD2
clone_size: NA
cdr3_nt: TGCAGCGTTGAAATGCGGGAGTACTTTGGCGAGCAGTACTTC
cdr3_aa: CSVEMREYFGEQYF

j_call: TRBJ2-5
v_call: TRBV12-5
d_call: NA
clone_size: NA
cdr3_nt: TGTGCTAGTGGTTTGGTCCAGGGTTGGCGAGAGACCCAGTACTTC
cdr3_aa: CASGLVQGWRETQYF

j_call: TRBJ2-3
v_call: TRBV7-9
d_call: TRBD2
clone_size: once
cdr3_nt: TGTGCCAGCAGCTTGGGACTAGCAGCCGAGGGTGATACGCAGTATTTT
cdr3_aa: CASSLGLAAEGDTQYF

j_call: TRBJ1-3
v_call: TRBV6-6
d_call: TRBD1
clone_size: once
cdr3_nt: TGTGCCAGCAGCTCGACAGGGGGCCGTGGAAACACCATATATTTT
cdr3_aa: CASSSTGGRGNTIYF

j_call: TRBJ2-7
v_call: TRBV6-1
d_call: NA
clone_size: few
cdr3_nt: TGTGCCAGCAGTGAAGCACAATGGGTCGAGCGGGTTACCTACGAGCAGTACTTC
cdr3_aa: CASSEAQWVERVTYEQYF

j_call: TRBJ2-7
v_call: TRBV10-2
d_call: TRBD2
clone_size: NA
cdr3_nt: TGCGCCAGCAGTCCTCACCCCATACTAGCGGGGGACTCCTACGAGCAGTACTTC
cdr3_aa: CASSPHPILAGDSYEQYF

j_call: TRBJ1-1
v_call: TRBV2
d_call: NA
clone_size: NA
cdr3_nt: TGTGCCAGCAGGTCGGACAGGAACACTGAAGCTTTCTTT
cdr3_aa: CASRSDRNTEAFF

j_call: TRBJ1-4
v_call: TRBV5-1
d_call: NA
clone_size: NA
cdr3_nt: TGCGCCAGCAGCTTGGCAGGCAGAAATGAAAAACTGTTTTTT
cdr3_aa: CASSLAGRNEKLFF

j_call: TRBJ1-4
v_call: TRBV4-3
d_call: NA
clone_size: NA
cdr3_nt: TGCGCCAGCAGCCAAGATAGTTCGCCGAATGGTGAAAAACTGTTTTTT
cdr3_aa: CASSQDSSPNGEKLFF

j_call: TRBJ2-1
v_call: TRBV4-1
d_call: TRBD2
clone_size: NA
cdr3_nt: TGCGCCAGCAGCCAAGATGACCTAGCGGGCGTCTACAATGAGCAGTTCTTC
cdr3_aa: CASSQDDLAGVYNEQFF

j_call: TRBJ1-4
v_call: TRBV5-4
d_call: TRBD1
clone_size: NA
cdr3_nt: TGTGCCAGCAGCTCTAGGGACAGGCTTAATGAAAAACTGTTTTTT
cdr3_aa: CASSSRDRLNEKLFF

j_call: TRBJ2-1
v_call: TRBV4-2
d_call: NA
clone_size: NA
cdr3_nt: TGTGCCAGCAGCCAAGATAAGGAGGTGTACAATGAGCAGTTCTTC
cdr3_aa: CASSQDKEVYNEQFF

j_call: TRBJ2-7
v_call: TRBV11-2
d_call: TRBD2
clone_size: NA
cdr3_nt: TGTGCCAGCAGCTTAGCAGGGACTAGCGGCTACGAGCAGTACTTC
cdr3_aa: CASSLAGTSGYEQYF

j_call: TRBJ2-3
v_call: TRBV5-4
d_call: TRBD2
clone_size: NA
cdr3_nt: TGTGCCAGCACCCGGGAGGCCGGAGGAGATACGCAGTATTTT
cdr3_aa: CASTREAGGDTQYF

j_call: TRBJ2-3
v_call: TRBV2
d_call: NA
clone_size: few
cdr3_nt: TGTGCCAGCAGCATCGATGGGGACACCACCACAGATACGCAGTATTTT
cdr3_aa: CASSIDGDTTTDTQYF

j_call: TRBJ1-3
v_call: TRBV9
d_call: NA
clone_size: NA
cdr3_nt: TGTGCCAGCAGCGTTGGGGAACTTTTTTCTGGAAACACCATATATTTT
cdr3_aa: CASSVGELFSGNTIYF

j_call: TRBJ1-2
v_call: TRBV6-1
d_call: NA
clone_size: NA
cdr3_nt: TGTGCCAGCAGGGCGACAGGCTTGGACTATGGCTACACCTTC
cdr3_aa: CASRATGLDYGYTF

j_call: TRBJ2-7
v_call: TRBV4-2
d_call: NA
clone_size: NA
cdr3_nt: TGTGCCAGCAGCCAAGGGGCAGGGGTGGACTACGAGCAGTACTTC
cdr3_aa: CASSQGAGVDYEQYF

j_call: TRBJ2-7
v_call: TRBV4-2
d_call: TRBD1
clone_size: NA
cdr3_nt: TGTGCCAGCAGCCAAGGGACAGGGGGCTCCTACGAGCAGTACTTC
cdr3_aa: CASSQGTGGSYEQYF

j_call: TRBJ2-7
v_call: TRBV18
d_call: TRBD1
clone_size: NA
cdr3_nt: TGTGCCAGCTCACCCGGGACAGGGATTTCCCTCGAGCAGTACTTC
cdr3_aa: CASSPGTGISLEQYF

j_call: TRBJ1-1
v_call: TRBV5-1
d_call: NA
clone_size: NA
cdr3_nt: TGCGCCAGCAGCCGGGACACTGAAGCTTTCTTT
cdr3_aa: CASSRDTEAFF